The 18 T cell receptor beta chains in this list originate from one sample, sequenced in a study of cytomegalovirus exposure and HLA in healthy donors. Primers for the PCR totalled 60 Vbeta and 13 Jbeta. Sequencing used immunoSEQ multiplex PCR; TCRdb keeps in-frame clones, though not all of them. This table lists around 52,000 clones. Sequenced material: PBMCs. These receptors were collected from a man aged 40-50 years in good health and CMV-seropositive.

V usage is TRBV29-1 and J usage is TRBJ2-1; a weak D match, TRBD2 (6 bases). Deletions cut 3 bases from V and 3 bases from J, with 12 bases between. The CDR3 is 14 residues long. Germline CDR1 SQVTM, CDR2 ANQGSEA. CDR3 sequence (DNA): TGCAGCGTTGATCAGGGACTTCACTACAATGAGCAGTTCTTC. Protein: CSVDQGLHYNEQFF.

The chain combines TRBV6-5 with TRBJ2-1, with D maybe TRBD2 (6 bases). This CDR3 region has 13 residues. Trimming stripped 2 bases from V and 6 bases from J, with 8 bases between. Germline-derived CDR1 and CDR2 are MNHEY and SVGAGI. For the CDR3, the DNA is TGTGCCAGCAGTTACGGGGGGTTCAATGAGCAGTTCTTC. This gives the protein CASSYGGFNEQFF.

This chain uses TRBV14 with TRBJ1-6; the D is unclear. Trimming stripped 1 base from V and 0 bases from J, with 7 bases between. CDR1 is SGHDN, CDR2 FVKESK, per germline. The CDR3 loop spans 16 amino acids. Here the CDR3 DNA reads TGTGCCAGCAGCCAAGCAGGCAGCTCCTATAATTCACCCCTCCACTTT. Protein: CASSQAGSSYNSPLHF. Filled out from reference TRBV14 and TRBJ1-6, the complete variable domain reads EAGVTQFPSHSVIEKGQTVTLRCDPISGHDNLYWYRRVMGKEIKFLLHFVKESKQDESGMPNNRFLAERTGGTYSTLKVQPAELEDSGVYFCASSQAGSSYNSPLHFGNGTRLTVT.

The chain joins TRBV29-1 to TRBJ2-1; tentative D call: TRBD2 (6 bases). V lost 2 bases and J 7 bases, leaving 12 bases between the germline ends. Germline V lookup: CDR1 SQVTM, CDR2 ANQGSEA. CDR3 length: 13 residues. CDR3 coding DNA: TGCAGCGTTGAATGGACGGAGGGAAATGAGCAGTTCTTC. Amino acids: CSVEWTEGNEQFF.

CDR3 protein: CASKAPDRDNQPQHF. In nucleotides, the CDR3 is TGTGCCAGCAAGGCCCCTGACAGGGATAATCAGCCCCAGCATTTT. The V and J genes are TRBV2 and TRBJ1-5; 7 nucleotides align to TRBD1. The CDR3 is 15 residues long. Germline V gene data show CDR1 as SNHLY and CDR2 as FYNNEI. V shed 7 bases, J shed 4 bases, and the junction held 10 bases outside the gene matches.

Here the CDR3 DNA reads TGTGCCAGCTTACCTAGAGGGGGTGAGGCAGATACGCAGTATTTT. It translates to CASLPRGGEADTQYF. V and J are TRBV18 and TRBJ2-3; a possible D gene is TRBD1 (6 bases). The germline V gene encodes CDR1 KGHSH and CDR2 LQKENI. V dropped 7 bases and J dropped 4 bases, with 18 bases sitting between them. The CDR3 runs to 15 residues.

The V call is TRBV7-8, the J call TRBJ1-1, with TRBD1 identical over 7 bases. This CDR3 is 16 amino acids long. Germline CDR1 SGHVS, CDR2 FQNEAQ. Trimming removed 1 base from V and 5 bases from J; junction bases left unmatched: 10. The CDR3 is CASSLVPRQGKTEAFF. In nucleotides, the CDR3 is TGTGCCAGCAGCTTAGTCCCGCGACAGGGCAAGACTGAAGCTTTCTTT.

The rearrangement joins TRBV11-2 to TRBJ2-7; maybe TRBD1 (5 bases). Germline-derived CDR1 and CDR2 are SGHAT and FQNNGV. V gave up 0 bases and J gave up 5 bases, with 11 bases separating them. There are 14 residues in the CDR3. The CDR3 region has the DNA TGTGCCAGCAGCTTAGAATGGCAGGGTGACGAGCAGTACTTC. Its protein is CASSLEWQGDEQYF.

The chain carries TRBV7-6 and TRBJ2-1; possibly TRBD1 for D (6 bases). The CDR3 has 14 amino acids. The V end lost 2 bases, the J end lost 7 bases, and 12 bases lay between the germline ends. Germline V gene data show CDR1 as SGHVS and CDR2 as FNYEAQ. CDR3 DNA: TGTGCCAGCAGCTTATTTGTTAGGGGGAATGAGCAGTTCTTC. Translated: CASSLFVRGNEQFF.

According to its frequency, this clone is medium-sized. The chain recombines TRBV7-9 with TRBJ1-3; perhaps TRBD1 as D (6 bases). V was clipped by 1 base and J by 4 bases, with 8 bases between them. Germline V gives CDR1 SEHNR, CDR2 FQNEAQ (reference sequence). The CDR3 extends over 14 amino acids. Here the CDR3 reads CASSLEGTGNTIYF. The CDR3 bases are TGTGCCAGCAGCTTAGAGGGGACAGGAAACACCATATATTTT.

The rearrangement joins TRBV6-5 to TRBJ2-2; a possible D gene is TRBD2 (6 bases). Germline assignment: CDR1 MNHEY and CDR2 SVGAGI. V was trimmed by 10 bases and J by 4 bases, leaving 13 bases between them. The CDR3 sequence is 13 residues long. In DNA, the CDR3 is TGTGCCACCCTCAGGAGGGCCACCGGGGAGCTGTTTTTT. It encodes CATLRRATGELFF.

V gene TRBV5-6 combines with J gene TRBJ2-7; D uncertain. Germline-derived CDR1 and CDR2 are SGHDT and YYEEEE. The CDR3 is made up of 15 amino acids. Trimming took off 1 base at V and 2 bases at J, with 13 bases between the two ends. The CDR3 DNA reads TGTGCCAGCAGCTTGAGCCCGAATAACCCCTACGAGCAGTACTTC. It encodes CASSLSPNNPYEQYF.

The genes are TRBV30 and TRBJ2-7; D is possibly TRBD2 (6 bases). CDR3 length equals 14 residues. Trimming removed 0 bases from V and 3 bases from J, with 12 bases in between. The germline CDR1 and CDR2 sequences are GTSNPN and SVGIG (reference sequence). The DNA for the CDR3 is TGTGCCTGGAGTGTAGGGCTCGGGGGCTACGAGCAGTACTTC. Protein: CAWSVGLGGYEQYF.

This sequence joins TRBV28 and TRBJ1-5; no clear D. The germline gives CDR1 MDHEN, CDR2 SYDVKM. The V end lost 1 base, the J end lost 7 bases, and 14 bases lay between the germline ends. The CDR3 runs 15 residues. The CDR3 protein is CASSLFSGLGQPQHF. The CDR3 DNA reads as TGTGCCAGCAGTTTATTTTCGGGGTTGGGACAGCCCCAGCATTTT.

The gene calls are TRBV19 and TRBJ2-7, with TRBD1 matching 8 bases. Germline V gene lookup returns CDR1 LNHDA and CDR2 SQIVND (reference sequence). V was clipped by 3 bases and J by 2 bases; unmatched bases: 9. CDR3 length: 16 amino acids. The CDR3 nucleotides read TGTGCCAGTAGTATGTGGCCGACAGGGGCCCCCTACGAGCAGTACTTC. This gives the protein CASSMWPTGAPYEQYF. Combining the CDR3 with reference TRBV19 and TRBJ2-7 gives the whole variable domain DGGITQSPKYLFRKEGQNVTLSCEQNLNHDAMYWYRQDPGQGLRLIYYSQIVNDFQKGDIAEGYSVSREKKESFPLTVTSAQKNPTAFYLCASSMWPTGAPYEQYFGPGTRLTVT.

This sequence joins TRBV6-1 and TRBJ2-3; 8 positions match TRBD2. The CDR3 contains 16 residues. The ends lost 0 bases at V and 3 bases at J; junction bases unmatched: 5. Looked up from germline, CDR1 is MNHNS and CDR2 is SASEGT. DNA of the CDR3: TGTGCCAGCAGTGAAGCTGCGGGAGGTGGGACAGATACGCAGTATTTT. It specifies CASSEAAGGGTDTQYF.

The V call is TRBV5-4, the J call TRBJ2-5; perhaps TRBD2 as D (5 bases). The V gene's germline CDR1 is SGHNT and CDR2 YYREEE (reference sequence). With 4 bases removed from V and 1 base from J, the gap between germline ends came to 11 bases. The CDR3 is 14 amino acids. CDR3: CASSLEGLQETQYF. The CDR3 coding sequence is TGTGCCAGCAGCCTCGAGGGTCTCCAAGAGACCCAGTACTTC.

V gene TRBV29-1 combines with J gene TRBJ2-2; a possible D gene is TRBD2 (5 bases). The germline V gene has CDR1 SQVTM and CDR2 ANQGSEA. V was pared by 6 bases and J by 3 bases, with 11 bases between. The CDR3 has 13 residues. The DNA of the CDR3 is TGCAGCGTCGCCCGGGATGACACCGGGGAGCTGTTTTTT. It translates to CSVARDDTGELFF.